Following are 5 T cell receptor beta chains from one sample sequenced in a study of chemoradiotherapy in HPV16-positive cancers. Generated by immunoSEQ multiplex PCR, the TCRdb table keeps only in-frame clones and is missing some. The sample records 1,800 or so clones, about 80% being singletons. The sequences come from tumor tissue, collected from a patient who underwent chemoradiotherapy. The receptor set was obtained from a human donor with HPV-associated anogenital cancer.

The chain uses TRBV7-2 and TRBJ1-2; D might be TRBD1 (5 bases). The germline V and J ends were trimmed by 5 bases and 0 bases, with 19 bases remaining between them. This CDR3 is built from 17 residues. In germline, CDR1 is SGHTA, CDR2 FQGNSA. CDR3: CASSLTPPGRANYGYTF. The DNA of the CDR3 is TGTGCCAGCAGCCTGACTCCTCCGGGACGGGCTAACTATGGCTACACCTTC.

V and J are TRBV7-3 and TRBJ2-1; D is undetermined. The V end lost 2 bases, the J end lost 3 bases, and 5 bases lay between the germline ends. The CDR3 is 13 residues long. Germline CDR1 is SGHTA and CDR2 is FQGTGA. Here the CDR3 DNA reads TGTGCCAGCAGCTTAGAGCACTACAATGAGCAGTTCTTC. Residues: CASSLEHYNEQFF. The full variable domain, in which reference TRBV7-3 and TRBJ2-1 provide the parts outside the CDR3, is GAGVSQTPSNKVTEKGKYVELRCDPISGHTALYWYRQSLGQGPEFLIYFQGTGAADDSGLPNDRFFAVRPEGSVSTLKIQRTERGDSAVYLCASSLEHYNEQFFGPGTRLTVL.

In the case of this clone: Compared with germline, one end of the junction differs, possibly owing to a read error. This chain links TRBV7-7 with TRBJ2-5; TRBD2 agrees at 15 bases. Germline assignment: CDR1 SSHAT and CDR2 FNYEAQ (reference sequence). There are 15 residues in the CDR3. The CDR3 is CASSSGLAGGGTQYF. The CDR3 DNA reads TGTGCTAGCAGCTCAGGACTAGCGGGAGGGGGGACCCAGTACTTC.

The V gene is TRBV5-1, the J gene TRBJ2-2, with 9 nucleotides matching TRBD2. This CDR3 comprises 15 residues. Looked up from germline, CDR1 is SGHRS and CDR2 is YFSETQ. V gave up 4 bases and J gave up 4 bases; unmatched junction bases: 5. CDR3 amino acids: CASSLTTSGTGELFF. Written as DNA, the CDR3 is TGCGCCAGCAGCCTTACGACTAGCGGCACCGGGGAGCTGTTTTTT.

The J gene is TRBJ1-1, the V gene TRBV18, with D possibly TRBD1 on 6 matching bases. This CDR3 spans 14 amino acids. Germline assignment: CDR1 KGHSH and CDR2 LQKENI. The V gene lost 3 bases and the J gene lost 1 base, with 9 bases spanning the gap. The CDR3 reads CASSPARGNTEAFF. The CDR3 nucleotides read TGTGCCAGCTCACCTGCCAGGGGGAACACTGAAGCTTTCTTT.